This passage covers 27 T cell receptor beta chains from one sample sequenced in a study of blood T cell repertoires in COVID-19. Method: immunoSEQ multiplex PCR; TCRdb's copy keeps in-frame clones and lacks some. The sample carries roughly 200,000 clones, over 70% recorded once. The sample taken for sequencing was peripheral blood. All receptors come from a woman of 80 years or more with acute or convalescent COVID-19.

The J gene is TRBJ2-7, the V gene TRBV5-6; TRBD1 agrees at 8 bases. Losses at the gene ends were 4 bases for V and 5 bases for J; bases not matched to a gene: 11. The CDR3 is made up of 15 amino acids. Germline V gives CDR1 SGHDT, CDR2 YYEEEE. This chain's CDR3 is CASSPGTGARNEQYF. As DNA, the CDR3 is TGTGCCAGCAGCCCGGGGACAGGCGCCAGGAACGAGCAGTACTTC.

The V and J genes are TRBV6-6 and TRBJ1-5; D is perhaps TRBD1 (6 bases). This CDR3 has 14 amino acids. Germline CDR1 and CDR2: MNHNY and SVGAGI (reference sequence). V lost 2 bases and J 3 bases, leaving 8 bases between the germline ends. The CDR3 DNA reads TGTGCCAGCAGTTACGGACAGATCAATCAGCCCCAGCATTTT. Protein sequence: CASSYGQINQPQHF.

This sequence joins TRBV7-9 and TRBJ2-4; possibly TRBD1 for D (5 bases). The CDR3 is made up of 18 amino acids. The germline V gene encodes CDR1 SEHNR and CDR2 FQNEAQ (reference sequence). V was shortened by 0 bases and J by 0 bases, with 15 bases between the two germline ends. CDR3 nucleotides: TGTGCCAGCAGCTTAGCGACGACAGTAAGTCTAGCCAAAAACATTCAGTACTTC. Translating it yields CASSLATTVSLAKNIQYF.

The J gene is TRBJ2-1, the V gene TRBV6-6, with TRBD2 matching over 8 bases. This CDR3 contains 17 residues. CDR1 is MNHNY, CDR2 SVGAGI, per germline (reference sequence). Unmatched junction bases numbered 12, after V lost 5 bases and J lost 3 bases. The CDR3 DNA is TGTGCCAGCAGTCTCGAGGTAGCGGGATCTTTCTACAATGAGCAGTTCTTC. Protein product: CASSLEVAGSFYNEQFF.

The V and J genes are TRBV11-2 and TRBJ2-5; 8 positions match TRBD1. The germline CDR1 and CDR2 sequences are SGHAT and FQNNGV. This CDR3 has 13 residues. V lost 5 bases and J lost 5; bases outside the gene matches: 4. CDR3 coding DNA: TGTGCCAGCAGCCAGGACAGGGCGGAGACCCAGTACTTC. It encodes CASSQDRAETQYF.

The chain recombines TRBV2 with TRBJ1-5; no definite D call. The V end lost 2 bases, the J end lost 0 bases, and 5 bases lay between the germline ends. The CDR3 consists of 14 residues. CDR1 is SNHLY, CDR2 FYNNEI, per germline. CDR3 sequence (DNA): TGTGCCAGCAGTGAAATAGATAGCAATCAGCCCCAGCATTTT. This encodes CASSEIDSNQPQHF.

As for this clone: At the DNA level, this CDR3 is encoded by other sequences in the same sample as well. The chain is built from TRBV6-5 and TRBJ2-6; D is undetermined. Trimming removed 6 bases from V and 0 bases from J, with 6 bases in between. This CDR3 contains 14 residues. The germline gives CDR1 MNHEY, CDR2 SVGAGI. This chain's CDR3 is CASRRSSGANVLTF. The DNA for the CDR3 is TGTGCCAGCAGGCGTAGCTCTGGGGCCAACGTCCTGACTTTC.

This clone was seen a single time. This sequence joins TRBV6-5 and TRBJ1-2; D possibly corresponds to TRBD1 (5 bases). Trimming removed 5 bases from V and 8 bases from J, with 18 bases in between. Germline-derived CDR1 and CDR2 are MNHEY and SVGAGI. The CDR3 length is 14 residues. The CDR3 reads CASSMTAPRGGYTF. The CDR3 coding sequence is TGTGCCAGCAGTATGACGGCTCCGCGGGGGGGCTACACCTTC.

V and J are TRBV12-3 or TRBV12-4 and TRBJ2-7; D might be TRBD1 (5 bases). Trimming shortened V by 5 bases and J by 2 bases, and 10 bases separated the two germline ends. CDR3 length equals 13 residues. CDR3 nucleotides: TGTGCCAGCAGTGCTGACAGTGCCTACGAGCAGTACTTC. Its translation is CASSADSAYEQYF.

The chain recombines TRBV18 with TRBJ1-1; TRBD1 agrees at 8 bases. Trimming took 3 bases from V and 0 from J; bases not matched to a gene: 6. CDR1 and CDR2 (germline): KGHSH, LQKENI. The CDR3 spans 16 residues. The CDR3 DNA reads as TGTGCCAGCTCACCCTGGACAGGGCAGATGAACACTGAAGCTTTCTTT. Protein sequence: CASSPWTGQMNTEAFF.

This clone came up a few times. This rearrangement joins TRBV2 to TRBJ1-2; D gene uncertain. CDR1 and CDR2 (germline): SNHLY, FYNNEI. This CDR3 comprises 14 residues. Between the trimmed V and J ends, which lost 10 bases and 2 bases, there was a span of 17 bases. The CDR3 DNA sequence: TGTGCCACCCGTGGCGACACCCTAAACTATGGCTACACCTTC. As protein: CATRGDTLNYGYTF. The entire variable domain, with the rest obtained from reference TRBV2 and TRBJ1-2, is as follows: EPEVTQTPSHQVTQMGQEVILRCVPISNHLYFYWYRQILGQKVEFLVSFYNNEISEKSEIFDDQFSVERPDGSNFTLKIRSTKLEDSAMYFCATRGDTLNYGYTFGSGTRLTVV.

The V call is TRBV29-1, the J call TRBJ1-5; no clear D. Germline V gene lookup returns CDR1 SQVTM and CDR2 ANQGSEA. The CDR3 is 13 amino acids. Between the trimmed V and J ends, which lost 5 bases and 4 bases, there was a span of 12 bases. The CDR3 region has the DNA TGCAGCGTTAAAAACAGAGAGAATCAGCCCCAGCATTTT. It codes for CSVKNRENQPQHF. Complete variable domain (other parts from reference TRBV29-1 and TRBJ1-5): SAVISQKPSRDICQRGTSLTIQCQVDSQVTMMFWYRQQPGQSLTLIATANQGSEATYESGFVIDKFPISRPNLTFSTLTVSNMSPEDSSIYLCSVKNRENQPQHFGDGTRLSIL.

This chain connects TRBV10-3 to TRBJ2-7; tentative D call: TRBD1 (6 bases). The germline gives CDR1 ENHRY, CDR2 SYGVKD. The V end lost 4 bases, the J end lost 2 bases, and 12 bases lay between the germline ends. The CDR3 contains 14 residues. CDR3 nucleotides: TGTGCCATCAGTGGGACAGCTTTGCCCTACGAGCAGTACTTC. It translates to CAISGTALPYEQYF.

CDR3: CASSVSGGNNEKLFF. In DNA form, the CDR3 reads TGTGCCAGCAGCGTATCGGGGGGTAATAATGAAAAACTGTTTTTT. V usage is TRBV9 and J usage is TRBJ1-4; maybe TRBD1 (5 bases). Trimming removed 1 base at V and 4 bases at J, with 11 bases between. The CDR3 is 15 amino acids. CDR1 is SGDLS and CDR2 is YYNGEE in the germline V gene.

This clone was detected once. DNA for the CDR3: TGTGCCAGCAGCCACCCGGGATTTTACCTACACGATCAGCCCCAGCATTTT. Amino acid sequence: CASSHPGFYLHDQPQHF. The chain combines TRBV6-2 or TRBV6-3 with TRBJ1-5; D not certain. The V gene's germline CDR1 is MNHEY and CDR2 SVGEGT. V lost 6 bases to trimming and J lost 5 bases, with 23 bases between them. This CDR3 has 17 residues.

This clone appeared once. The chain links TRBV19 to TRBJ1-5; the D gene is possibly TRBD1 (5 bases). V was shortened by 3 bases and J by 6 bases, with 15 bases between the two germline ends. The CDR3 has 15 amino acids. Germline values: CDR1 LNHDA, CDR2 SQIVND (reference sequence). The DNA of the CDR3 is TGTGCCAGTAGTATGGTATCAGGGTCGGGTCAGCCCCAGCATTTT. Residues: CASSMVSGSGQPQHF.

V is TRBV19 and J is TRBJ2-2; 7 positions match TRBD1. V trimming: 2 bases; J trimming: 6 bases; junction bases outside the gene matches: 3. CDR1 and CDR2 from the germline V gene are LNHDA and SQIVND (reference sequence). CDR3 length: 14 amino acids. The CDR3 protein is CASSIIQGAGELFF. The CDR3 DNA reads TGTGCCAGTAGTATAATCCAGGGGGCCGGGGAGCTGTTTTTT.

The chain links TRBV5-6 to TRBJ1-1; 8 nucleotides line up with TRBD1. Germline trimming cut 3 bases from V and 3 bases from J; bases unmatched to any gene: 10. From germline, CDR1 is SGHDT and CDR2 YYEEEE. This CDR3 spans 16 amino acids. CDR3 in DNA: TGTGCCAGCAGCTCCGGACAGGGTGGGGGTGACACTGAAGCTTTCTTT. Translation: CASSSGQGGGDTEAFF.

This clone was seen a few times. The chain links TRBV5-1 to TRBJ1-1; D uncertain. Trimming cost V 0 bases and J 1 base, with 7 bases left between them. The CDR3 runs 14 residues. CDR1 is SGHRS and CDR2 is YFSETQ in the germline V gene. The CDR3 sequence: CASSLERSNTEAFF. The CDR3 region has the DNA TGCGCCAGCAGCTTGGAACGGTCGAACACTGAAGCTTTCTTT.

V is TRBV6-5 and J is TRBJ2-4; unclear D gene. Germline V gene data show CDR1 as MNHEY and CDR2 as SVGAGI. V was trimmed by 6 bases and J by 0 bases, leaving 12 bases between them. The CDR3 has 15 residues. CDR3 loop: CASSEVQLAKNIQYF. CDR3 bases: TGTGCCAGCAGCGAGGTTCAACTAGCCAAAAACATTCAGTACTTC.

The V and J genes are TRBV7-3 and TRBJ2-5, with D perhaps TRBD1 (5 bases). The germline V gene encodes CDR1 SGHTA and CDR2 FQGTGA. CDR3 length: 14 residues. V lost 5 bases to trimming and J lost 5 bases, with 15 bases between them. The CDR3 bases are TGTGCCAGCAGCCCTGGGGCCTCGGTCGAGACCCAGTACTTC. Translating gives CASSPGASVETQYF.

The V call is TRBV2, the J call TRBJ1-1; D gene unclear. The CDR3 has 11 residues. CDR1 and CDR2 from the germline V gene are SNHLY and FYNNEI. V was clipped by 6 bases and J by 6 bases, with 8 bases between them. The CDR3 nucleotides read TGTGCCAGCAGACTCGGAGCTGAAGCTTTCTTT. Amino acid sequence: CASRLGAEAFF.

The chain employs TRBV7-3 and TRBJ1-6; tentatively, D is TRBD1 (6 bases). This CDR3 is built from 14 residues. The germline V gene has CDR1 SGHTA and CDR2 FQGTGA. The V and J ends lost 5 bases and 9 bases respectively, with 14 bases between them. The CDR3 sequence is CASSASTGISPLHF. The CDR3 region has the DNA TGTGCCAGCAGCGCATCTACAGGGATTTCACCCCTCCACTTT.

The table lists this clone with a few counts. V is TRBV4-1 and J is TRBJ1-1; D not certain. The CDR3 contains 16 residues. Trimming pared 6 bases from V and 0 bases from J, leaving 17 bases between. Germline V gene lookup returns CDR1 MGHRA and CDR2 YSYEKL. CDR3 sequence: CASREEWLTMNTEAFF. The CDR3 region has the DNA TGCGCCAGCAGAGAGGAGTGGCTGACGATGAACACTGAAGCTTTCTTT.

The J gene is TRBJ1-5, the V gene TRBV28; 10 bases fit TRBD1. The germline V gene has CDR1 MDHEN and CDR2 SYDVKM. This CDR3 spans 17 amino acids. The trim removed 11 bases at V and 2 bases at J, leaving 15 bases unmatched. CDR3 bases: TGTGCCGCGCGACAGGGGGCTGGGAGGCTGGGCAATCAGCCCCAGCATTTT. Translating gives CAARQGAGRLGNQPQHF.

V and J are TRBV18 and TRBJ2-7; tentative D call: TRBD1 (6 bases). The CDR3 totals 15 residues. Germline V gives CDR1 KGHSH, CDR2 LQKENI. The V end was cut by 0 bases, the J end by 3 bases, with 12 bases between. This chain's CDR3 is CASSPPATGLYEQYF. The CDR3 coding sequence is TGTGCCAGCTCACCACCTGCGACAGGTCTCTACGAGCAGTACTTC. The full variable domain, in which reference TRBV18 and TRBJ2-7 provide the parts outside the CDR3, is NAGVMQNPRHLVRRRGQEARLRCSPMKGHSHVYWYRQLPEEGLKFMVYLQKENIIDESGMPKERFSAEFPKEGPSILRIQQVVRGDSAAYFCASSPPATGLYEQYFGPGTRLTVT.

The CDR3 coding sequence is TGTGCCAGCAGTGAGAACCCAGGGCCGGAAAATGAGCAGTTCTTC. It yields the protein CASSENPGPENEQFF. The chain employs TRBV6-1 and TRBJ2-1; possible D gene TRBD1, 5 bases. The V end was cut by 3 bases, the J end by 7 bases, with 16 bases between. Germline CDR1 is MNHNS and CDR2 is SASEGT. The CDR3 consists of 15 residues.